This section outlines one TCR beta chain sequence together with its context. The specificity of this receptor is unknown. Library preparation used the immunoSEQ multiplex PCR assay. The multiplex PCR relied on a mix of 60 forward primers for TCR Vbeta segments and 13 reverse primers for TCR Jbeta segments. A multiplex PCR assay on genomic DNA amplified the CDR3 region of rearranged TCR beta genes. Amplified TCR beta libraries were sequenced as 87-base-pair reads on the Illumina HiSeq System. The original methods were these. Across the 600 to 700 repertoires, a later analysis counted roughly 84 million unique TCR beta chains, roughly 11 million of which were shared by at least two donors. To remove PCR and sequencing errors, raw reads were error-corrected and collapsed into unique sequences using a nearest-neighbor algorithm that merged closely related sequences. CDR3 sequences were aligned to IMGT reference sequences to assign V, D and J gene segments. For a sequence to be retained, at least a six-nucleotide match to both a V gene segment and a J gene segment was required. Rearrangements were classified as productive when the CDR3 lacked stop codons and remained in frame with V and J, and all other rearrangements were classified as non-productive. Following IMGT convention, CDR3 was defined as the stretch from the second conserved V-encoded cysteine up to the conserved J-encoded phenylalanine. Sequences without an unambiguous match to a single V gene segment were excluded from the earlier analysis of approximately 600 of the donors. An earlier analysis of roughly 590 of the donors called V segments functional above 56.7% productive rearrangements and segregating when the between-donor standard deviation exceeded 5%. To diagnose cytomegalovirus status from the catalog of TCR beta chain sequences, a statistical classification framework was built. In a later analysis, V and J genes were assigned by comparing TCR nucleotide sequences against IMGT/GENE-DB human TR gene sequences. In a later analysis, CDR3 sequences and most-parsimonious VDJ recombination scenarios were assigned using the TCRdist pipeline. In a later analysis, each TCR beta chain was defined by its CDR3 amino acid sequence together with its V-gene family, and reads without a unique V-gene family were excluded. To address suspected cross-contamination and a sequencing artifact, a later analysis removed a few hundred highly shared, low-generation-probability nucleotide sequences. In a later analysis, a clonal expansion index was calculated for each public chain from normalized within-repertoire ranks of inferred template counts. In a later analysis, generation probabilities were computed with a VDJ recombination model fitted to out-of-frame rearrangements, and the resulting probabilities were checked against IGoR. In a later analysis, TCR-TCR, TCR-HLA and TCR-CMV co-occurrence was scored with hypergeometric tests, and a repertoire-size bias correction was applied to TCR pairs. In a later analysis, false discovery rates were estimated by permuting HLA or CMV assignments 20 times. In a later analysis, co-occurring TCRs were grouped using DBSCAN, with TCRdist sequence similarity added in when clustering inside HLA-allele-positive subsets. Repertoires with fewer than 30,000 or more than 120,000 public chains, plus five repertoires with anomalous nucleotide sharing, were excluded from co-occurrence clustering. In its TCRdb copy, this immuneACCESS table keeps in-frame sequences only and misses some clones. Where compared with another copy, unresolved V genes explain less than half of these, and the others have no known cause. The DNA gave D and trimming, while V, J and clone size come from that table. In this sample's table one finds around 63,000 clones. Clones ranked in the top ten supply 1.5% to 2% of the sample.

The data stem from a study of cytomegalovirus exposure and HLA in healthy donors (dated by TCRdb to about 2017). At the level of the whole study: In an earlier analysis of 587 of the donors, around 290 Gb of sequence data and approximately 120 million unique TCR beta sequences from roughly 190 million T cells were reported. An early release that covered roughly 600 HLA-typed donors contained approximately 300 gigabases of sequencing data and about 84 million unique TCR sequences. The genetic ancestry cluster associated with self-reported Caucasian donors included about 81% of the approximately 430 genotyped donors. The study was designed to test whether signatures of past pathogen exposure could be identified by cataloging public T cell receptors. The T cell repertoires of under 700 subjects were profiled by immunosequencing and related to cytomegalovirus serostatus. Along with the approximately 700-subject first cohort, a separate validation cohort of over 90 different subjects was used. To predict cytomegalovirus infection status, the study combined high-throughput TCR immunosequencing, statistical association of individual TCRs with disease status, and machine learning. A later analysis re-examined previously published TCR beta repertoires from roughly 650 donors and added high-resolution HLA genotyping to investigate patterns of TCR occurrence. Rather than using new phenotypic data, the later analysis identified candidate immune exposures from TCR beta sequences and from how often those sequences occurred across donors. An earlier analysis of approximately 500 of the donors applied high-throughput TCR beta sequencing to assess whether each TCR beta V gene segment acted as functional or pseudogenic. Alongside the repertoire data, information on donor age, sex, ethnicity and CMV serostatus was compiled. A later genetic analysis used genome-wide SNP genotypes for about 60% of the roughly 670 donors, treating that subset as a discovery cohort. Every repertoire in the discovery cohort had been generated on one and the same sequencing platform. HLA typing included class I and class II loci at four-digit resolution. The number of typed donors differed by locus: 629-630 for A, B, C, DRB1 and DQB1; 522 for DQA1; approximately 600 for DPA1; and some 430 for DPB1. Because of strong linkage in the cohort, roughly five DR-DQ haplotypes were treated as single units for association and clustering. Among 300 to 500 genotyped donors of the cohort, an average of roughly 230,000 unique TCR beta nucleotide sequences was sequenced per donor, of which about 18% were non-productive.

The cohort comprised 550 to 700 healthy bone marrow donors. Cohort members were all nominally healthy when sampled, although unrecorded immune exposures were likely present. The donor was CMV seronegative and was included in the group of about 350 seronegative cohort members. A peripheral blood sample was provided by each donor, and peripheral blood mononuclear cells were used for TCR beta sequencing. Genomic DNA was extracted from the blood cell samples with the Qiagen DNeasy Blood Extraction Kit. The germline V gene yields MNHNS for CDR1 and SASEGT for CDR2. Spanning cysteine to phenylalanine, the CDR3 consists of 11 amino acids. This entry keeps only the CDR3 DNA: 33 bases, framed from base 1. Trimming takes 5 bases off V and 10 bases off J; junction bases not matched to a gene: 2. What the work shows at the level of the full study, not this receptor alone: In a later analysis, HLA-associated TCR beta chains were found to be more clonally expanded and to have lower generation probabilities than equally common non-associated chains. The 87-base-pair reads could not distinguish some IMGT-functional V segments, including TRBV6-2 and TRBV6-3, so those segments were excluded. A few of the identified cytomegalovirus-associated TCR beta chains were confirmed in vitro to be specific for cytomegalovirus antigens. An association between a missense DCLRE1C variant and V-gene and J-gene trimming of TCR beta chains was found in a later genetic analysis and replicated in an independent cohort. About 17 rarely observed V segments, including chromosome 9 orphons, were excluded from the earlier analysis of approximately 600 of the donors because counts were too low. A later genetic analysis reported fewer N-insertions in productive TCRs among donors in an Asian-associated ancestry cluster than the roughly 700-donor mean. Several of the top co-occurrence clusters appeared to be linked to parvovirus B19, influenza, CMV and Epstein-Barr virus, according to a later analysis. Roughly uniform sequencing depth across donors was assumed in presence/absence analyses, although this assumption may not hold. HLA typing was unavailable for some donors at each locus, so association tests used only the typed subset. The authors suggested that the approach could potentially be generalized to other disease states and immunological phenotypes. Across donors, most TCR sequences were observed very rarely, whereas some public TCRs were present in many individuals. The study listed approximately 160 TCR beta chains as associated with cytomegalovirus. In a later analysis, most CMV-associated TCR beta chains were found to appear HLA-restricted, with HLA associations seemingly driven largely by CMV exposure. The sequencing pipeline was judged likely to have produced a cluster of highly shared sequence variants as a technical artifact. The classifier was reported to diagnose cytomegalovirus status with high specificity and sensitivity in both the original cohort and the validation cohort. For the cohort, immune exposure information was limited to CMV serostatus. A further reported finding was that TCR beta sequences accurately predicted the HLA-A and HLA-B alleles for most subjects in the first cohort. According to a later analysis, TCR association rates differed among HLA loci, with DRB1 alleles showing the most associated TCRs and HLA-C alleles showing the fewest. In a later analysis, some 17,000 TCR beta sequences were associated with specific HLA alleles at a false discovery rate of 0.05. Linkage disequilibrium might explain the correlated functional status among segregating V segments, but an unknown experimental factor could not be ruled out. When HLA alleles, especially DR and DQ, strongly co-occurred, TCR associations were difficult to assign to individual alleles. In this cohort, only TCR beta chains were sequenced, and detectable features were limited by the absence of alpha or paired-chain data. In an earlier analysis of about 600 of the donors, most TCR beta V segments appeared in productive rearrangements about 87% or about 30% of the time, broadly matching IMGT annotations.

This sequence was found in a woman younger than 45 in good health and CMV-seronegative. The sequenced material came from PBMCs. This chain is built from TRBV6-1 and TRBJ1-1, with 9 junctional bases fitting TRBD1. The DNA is TGTGCCAGCAGTATGGACAGGGGAGCTTTCTTT. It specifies CASSMDRGAFF.